This T cell receptor (beta chain) was found in a study of OX40 agonist ivuxolimab in advanced cancers. Background on the whole study: Ivuxolimab was an agonistic, fully human IgG2 monoclonal antibody directed against OX40 (CD134), a costimulatory receptor. Intravenous ivuxolimab was administered to patients every 2 weeks at six dose levels: 0.01, 0.1, 0.3, 1.5, 3 and 10 mg/kg. Of the approximately 50 dose-escalation patients, hepatocellular carcinoma was present in roughly 19, melanoma in approximately 15, renal cell carcinoma in 9 and head and neck cancer in 9. In the dose-escalation cohort, around four fifths of patients were male, and the mean age was approximately 60 years, with a range of roughly 23 to 85. Prior anti-PD-1, anti-PD-L1 or anti-CTLA-4 therapy was permitted, and 40% of dose-escalation patients had received checkpoint inhibitors. Partial responses occurred in three dose-escalation patients, of whom one had hepatocellular carcinoma and two had cutaneous melanoma. Peripheral TCRbeta sequencing was intended to test whether TCR sequence diversity was altered and clonal T-cell expansion was caused by ivuxolimab. The paper describes the monotherapy dose-escalation part (N of about 55 patients) of the phase I trial of ivuxolimab.

What the research found in general, with its limitations: The antigen specificity of the clonally expanded peripheral T cells was not determined. After ivuxolimab, expanded clones were on average more numerous among CD8+ T cells than among CD4+ T cells. At doses of 0.1 to 3.0 mg/kg, clonal expansion of both CD4+ and CD8+ blood T cells was observed from baseline to week 6. In the 0.1-3.0 mg/kg groups, partial responders were among the patients with the lowest normalized peripheral clonal expansion, particularly in CD8+ T cells. Low levels of normalized T-cell clonal expansion were also seen in some nonresponding patients.

With respect to this clone: Its antigen specificity is not known. Per-nucleotide qualities are absent, and no much larger clonotype sits a single base away.

The trial excluded patients who had a history of autoimmune disease or were on systemic immunosuppression. Peripheral blood for TCR sequencing was collected from all dose cohorts at baseline, on cycle 4 day 1, and on cycle 7 day 1. The samples were taken from a phase I, first-in-human, multicenter, open-label dose-escalation trial of ivuxolimab. Adults with locally advanced or metastatic head and neck squamous cell, hepatocellular, melanoma or renal cell carcinoma were enrolled in the trial. Before TCR sequencing, CD4+ T cells and CD8+ T cells from peripheral blood were sorted into separate populations. The germline V gene sets CDR1 to SGHAT and CDR2 to FQNNGV. From V the trimming removes 11 bases and from J it removes 7 bases, while the gene matches leave 6 bases of the junction unaccounted for. The CDR3 covers 11 residues, taking in both the cysteine and the phenylalanine. The read is trimmed to its CDR3 DNA, 33 bases read in frame from base 1.

For sequencing of the TCRbeta CDR3 region, genomic DNA was extracted from the sorted cells. The immunoSEQ Assay was used for sequencing of TCRbeta CDR3 regions. TCRdb obtained this table from immuneACCESS and retained in-frame rearrangements with V and J assigned. These tables miss some clones; where compared with another copy, unresolved V genes account for less than half of the shortfall, and the remainder is unexplained. The sample table lists over 50,000 clones, approximately 86% of them with a count of one. Jointly, the top ten make up around 0.5% of the sample. This receptor was identified in an adult with an advanced solid tumor such as melanoma, head and neck, liver or kidney cancer. The sequencing used CD4+ or CD8+ T cells sorted from blood, collected in a trial of the OX40 agonist ivuxolimab. This sequence uses TRBV11-2 and TRBJ2-3; the central 7 bases match TRBD1. The nucleotide sequence reads TGTGCCTCAGGGGGTTCATATACGCAGTATTTT. Its protein is CASGGSYTQYF.